The source of this T cell receptor (beta chain) is a study of T-cell memory formation after mild COVID-19. The table lists this clonotype with a few counts. What it binds is not known. Regarding the study as a whole: A subset of responding clones appeared in pre-infection memory, suggesting cross-reactive memory joined.

J gave up 7 bases and V 7 bases, and 7 bases lay outside the gene matches. The CDR3 totals 13 residues. TCRdb reprocessed the 5' RACE reads with MiXCR, giving one entry per CDR3 protein. The profile shows about 190,000 distinct CDR3 sequences, approximately 20% of them singletons. The TCR comes from an adult woman who had mild COVID-19 (a few samples of this study predate the infection). Cell type and time point are not known. The chain carries TRBV12-3 or TRBV12-4 and TRBJ2-5, with TRBD1 matching over 9 bases. The sample consisted of PBMCs or a T cell subset sorted from them (not recorded which). The CDR3 region is CASKPGQGLTQYF. CDR3 nucleotide sequence: TGTGCCAGCAAGCCGGGACAGGGCCTGACCCAGTACTTC.